The present T cell receptor beta chain was sequenced within a study of T cells in Graves' hyperthyroidism and ophthalmopathy. Amplification of TCR beta CDR3 regions used RNA as the template. The HTBI primer set was used in a first-round RT-PCR of the TCR CDR3. TCRdb ran MiXCR on the multiplex PCR reads and lists one entry per CDR3 protein. The sample contains 350,000 or so distinct CDR3 sequences, about 17% of which appear only once. The CDR3 loop spans 12 amino acids. Trimming took off 6 bases at V and 5 bases at J, with 10 bases between the two ends. The sample was blood. The chain is built from TRBV12-3 or TRBV12-4 and TRBJ2-5, with unresolved D. The sequence derives from a young woman with Graves' hyperthyroidism that later progressed to Graves' ophthalmopathy. The CDR3 protein is CASSAGLETQYF. As DNA, the CDR3 is TGTGCCAGCAGCGCCGGCCTCGAGACCCAGTACTTC.